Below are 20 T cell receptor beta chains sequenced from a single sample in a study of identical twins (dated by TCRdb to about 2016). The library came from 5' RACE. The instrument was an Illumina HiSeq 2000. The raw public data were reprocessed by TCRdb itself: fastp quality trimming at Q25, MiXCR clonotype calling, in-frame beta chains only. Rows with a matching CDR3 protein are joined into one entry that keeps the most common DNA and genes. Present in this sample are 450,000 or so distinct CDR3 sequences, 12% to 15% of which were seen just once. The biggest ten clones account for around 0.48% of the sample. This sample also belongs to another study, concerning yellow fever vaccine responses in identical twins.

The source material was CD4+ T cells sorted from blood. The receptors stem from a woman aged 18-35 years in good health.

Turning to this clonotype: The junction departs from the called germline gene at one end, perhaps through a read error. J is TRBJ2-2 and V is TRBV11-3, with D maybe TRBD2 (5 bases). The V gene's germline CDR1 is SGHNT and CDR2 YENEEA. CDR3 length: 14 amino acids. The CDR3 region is CASSLGAGSGELFF. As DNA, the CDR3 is TGTGCCAGCAGCTTAGGGGCGGGTTCCGGGGAGCTTTTTTTT.

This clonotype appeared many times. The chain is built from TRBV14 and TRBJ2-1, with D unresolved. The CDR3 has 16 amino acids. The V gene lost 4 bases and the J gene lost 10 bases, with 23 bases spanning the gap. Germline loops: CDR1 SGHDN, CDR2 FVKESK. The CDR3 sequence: CASSLYAGSASREQFF. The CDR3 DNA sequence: TGTGCCAGCAGCCTCTACGCCGGGTCTGCGAGCCGGGAGCAGTTCTTC. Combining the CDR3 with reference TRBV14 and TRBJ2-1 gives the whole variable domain EAGVTQFPSHSVIEKGQTVTLRCDPISGHDNLYWYRRVMGKEIKFLLHFVKESKQDESGMPNNRFLAERTGGTYSTLKVQPAELEDSGVYFCASSLYAGSASREQFFGPGTRLTVL.

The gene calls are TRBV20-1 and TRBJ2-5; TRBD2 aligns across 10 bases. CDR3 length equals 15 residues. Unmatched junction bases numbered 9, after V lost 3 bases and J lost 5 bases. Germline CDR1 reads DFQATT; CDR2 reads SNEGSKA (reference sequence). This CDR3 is CSARQASGSGETQYF. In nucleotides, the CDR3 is TGCAGTGCTAGGCAGGCTAGCGGGAGCGGTGAGACCCAGTACTTC.

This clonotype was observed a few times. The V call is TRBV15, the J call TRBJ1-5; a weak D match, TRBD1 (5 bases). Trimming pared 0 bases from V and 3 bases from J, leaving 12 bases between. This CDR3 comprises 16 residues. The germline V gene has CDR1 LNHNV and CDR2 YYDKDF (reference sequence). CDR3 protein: CATSRDPTDNNQPQHF. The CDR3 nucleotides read TGTGCCACCAGCAGAGATCCCACGGACAACAATCAGCCCCAGCATTTT.

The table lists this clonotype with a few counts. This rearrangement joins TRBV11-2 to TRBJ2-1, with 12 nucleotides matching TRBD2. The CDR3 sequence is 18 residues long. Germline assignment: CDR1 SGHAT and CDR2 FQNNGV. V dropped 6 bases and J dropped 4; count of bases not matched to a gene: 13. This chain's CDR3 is CASSSPGGLAGPYNEQFF. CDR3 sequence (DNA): TGTGCCAGCAGTTCACCCGGCGGACTAGCGGGGCCTTACAATGAGCAGTTCTTC. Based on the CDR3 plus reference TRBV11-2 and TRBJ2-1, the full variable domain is EAGVAQSPRYKIIEKRQSVAFWCNPISGHATLYWYQQILGQGPKLLIQFQNNGVVDDSQLPKDRFSAERLKGVDSTLKIQPAKLEDSAVYLCASSSPGGLAGPYNEQFFGPGTRLTVL.

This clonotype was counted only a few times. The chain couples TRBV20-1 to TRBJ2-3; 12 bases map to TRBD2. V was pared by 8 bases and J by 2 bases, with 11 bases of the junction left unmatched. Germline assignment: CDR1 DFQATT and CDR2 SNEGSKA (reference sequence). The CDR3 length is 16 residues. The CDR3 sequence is CSTGRLAGDYTDTQYF. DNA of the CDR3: TGCAGTACAGGGAGACTAGCGGGGGATTACACAGATACGCAGTATTTT.

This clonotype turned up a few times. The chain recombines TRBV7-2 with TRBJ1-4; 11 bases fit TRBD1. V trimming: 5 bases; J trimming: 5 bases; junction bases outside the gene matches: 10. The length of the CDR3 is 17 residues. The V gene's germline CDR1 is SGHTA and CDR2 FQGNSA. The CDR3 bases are TGTGCCAGCAGCCTGGACAGGGGGCACGTCCCCAATGAAAAACTGTTTTTT. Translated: CASSLDRGHVPNEKLFF. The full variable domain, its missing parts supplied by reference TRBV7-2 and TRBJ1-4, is GAGVSQSPSNKVTEKGKDVELRCDPISGHTALYWYRQSLGQGLEFLIYFQGNSAPDKSGLPSDRFSAERTGGSVSTLTIQRTQQEDSAVYLCASSLDRGHVPNEKLFFGSGTQLSVL.

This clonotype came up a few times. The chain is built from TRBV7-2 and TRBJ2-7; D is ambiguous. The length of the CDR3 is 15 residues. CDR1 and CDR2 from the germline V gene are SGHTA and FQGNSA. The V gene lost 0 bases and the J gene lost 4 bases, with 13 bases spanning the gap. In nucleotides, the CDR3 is TGTGCCAGCAGCTTAGCCCTCCGGGCCGGTTACGAGCAGTACTTC. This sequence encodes CASSLALRAGYEQYF.

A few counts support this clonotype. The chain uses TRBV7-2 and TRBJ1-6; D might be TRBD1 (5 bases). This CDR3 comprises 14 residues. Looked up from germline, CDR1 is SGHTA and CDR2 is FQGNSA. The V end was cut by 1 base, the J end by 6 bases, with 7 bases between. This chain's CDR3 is CASSLEGFNSPLHF. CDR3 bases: TGTGCCAGCAGCTTAGAGGGGTTTAATTCACCCCTCCACTTT.

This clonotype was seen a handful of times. CDR3 loop: CASSEGRGLVSKNIQYF. The DNA of the CDR3 is TGTGCCAGCAGTGAGGGTCGCGGGTTGGTATCCAAAAACATTCAGTACTTC. The chain carries TRBV2 and TRBJ2-4, with a tentative D call TRBD2 (5 bases). V gave up 3 bases and J gave up 2 bases, with 17 bases separating them. Germline V CDR1 and CDR2: SNHLY, FYNNEI. This CDR3 has 17 amino acids.

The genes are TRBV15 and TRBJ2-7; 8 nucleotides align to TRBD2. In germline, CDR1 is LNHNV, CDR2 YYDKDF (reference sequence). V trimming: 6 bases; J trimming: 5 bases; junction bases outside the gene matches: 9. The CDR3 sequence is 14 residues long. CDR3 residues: CATRKSGGLDEQYF. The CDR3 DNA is TGTGCCACCAGGAAAAGCGGGGGCTTGGACGAGCAGTACTTC.

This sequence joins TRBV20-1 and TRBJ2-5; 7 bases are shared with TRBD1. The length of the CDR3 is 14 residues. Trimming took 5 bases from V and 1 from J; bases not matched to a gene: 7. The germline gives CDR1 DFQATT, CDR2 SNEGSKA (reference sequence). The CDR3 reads CSALPGQSQETQYF. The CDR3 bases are TGCAGTGCTTTACCGGGACAGAGCCAAGAGACCCAGTACTTC.

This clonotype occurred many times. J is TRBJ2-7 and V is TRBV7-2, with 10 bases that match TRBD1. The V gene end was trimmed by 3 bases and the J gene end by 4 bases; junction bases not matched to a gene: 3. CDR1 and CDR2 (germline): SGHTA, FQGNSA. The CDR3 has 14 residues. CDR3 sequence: CASSFRQGAYEQYF. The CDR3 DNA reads TGTGCCAGCAGCTTCAGACAGGGGGCTTACGAGCAGTACTTC.

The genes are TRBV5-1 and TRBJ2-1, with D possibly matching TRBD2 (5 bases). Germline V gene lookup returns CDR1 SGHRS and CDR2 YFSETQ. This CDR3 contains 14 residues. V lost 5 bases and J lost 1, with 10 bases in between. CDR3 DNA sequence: TGCGCCAGCAGTCCCGGGGAATCCTACAATGAGCAGTTCTTC. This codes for CASSPGESYNEQFF.

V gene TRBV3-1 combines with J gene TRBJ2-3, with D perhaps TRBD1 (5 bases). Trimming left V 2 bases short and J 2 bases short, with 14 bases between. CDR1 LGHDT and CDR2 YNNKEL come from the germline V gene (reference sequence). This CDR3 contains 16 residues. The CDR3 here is CASSQQGGGHTDTQYF. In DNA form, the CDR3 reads TGTGCCAGCAGCCAACAGGGTGGTGGGCACACAGATACGCAGTATTTT.

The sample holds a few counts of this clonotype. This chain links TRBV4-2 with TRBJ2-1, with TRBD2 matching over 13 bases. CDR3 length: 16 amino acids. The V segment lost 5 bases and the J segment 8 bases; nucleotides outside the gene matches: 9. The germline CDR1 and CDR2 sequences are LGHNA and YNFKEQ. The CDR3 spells CASSSQLAGGSDEQFF. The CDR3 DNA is TGTGCCAGCAGCTCCCAACTAGCGGGAGGGTCCGATGAGCAGTTCTTC.

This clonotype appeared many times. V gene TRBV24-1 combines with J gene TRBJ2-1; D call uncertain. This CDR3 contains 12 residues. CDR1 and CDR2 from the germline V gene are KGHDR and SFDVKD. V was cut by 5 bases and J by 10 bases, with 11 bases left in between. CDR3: CATSALTGEQFF. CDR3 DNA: TGTGCCACCAGTGCCTTGACGGGCGAGCAGTTCTTC.

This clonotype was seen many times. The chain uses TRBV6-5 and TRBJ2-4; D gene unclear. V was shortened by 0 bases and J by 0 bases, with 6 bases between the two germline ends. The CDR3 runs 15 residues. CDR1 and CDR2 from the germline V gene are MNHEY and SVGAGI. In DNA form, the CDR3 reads TGTGCCAGCAGTTACTCTGAGCTAGCCAAAAACATTCAGTACTTC. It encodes CASSYSELAKNIQYF.

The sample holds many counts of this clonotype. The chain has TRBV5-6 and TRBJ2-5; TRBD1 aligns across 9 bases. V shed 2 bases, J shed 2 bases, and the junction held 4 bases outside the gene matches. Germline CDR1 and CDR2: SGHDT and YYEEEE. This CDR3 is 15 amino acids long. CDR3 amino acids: CASSLQGASQETQYF. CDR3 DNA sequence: TGTGCCAGCAGCTTACAGGGGGCCAGTCAAGAGACCCAGTACTTC. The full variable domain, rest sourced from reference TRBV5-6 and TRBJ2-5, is DAGVTQSPTHLIKTRGQQVTLRCSPKSGHDTVSWYQQALGQGPQFIFQYYEEEERQRGNFPDRFSGHQFPNYSSELNVNALLLGDSALYLCASSLQGASQETQYFGPGTRLLVL.

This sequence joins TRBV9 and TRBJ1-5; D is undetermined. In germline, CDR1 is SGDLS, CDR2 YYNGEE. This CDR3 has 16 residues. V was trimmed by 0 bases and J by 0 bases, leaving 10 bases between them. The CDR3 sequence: CASSVGREYSNQPQHF. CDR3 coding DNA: TGTGCCAGCAGCGTAGGGAGGGAATATAGCAATCAGCCCCAGCATTTT.